Below, one T cell receptor beta chain is given with its context. The CDR3 covers 15 residues. Trimming removed 11 bases from V and 6 bases from J; junction bases left unmatched: 15. Germline CDR1 SNHLY, CDR2 FYNNEI. Over 18 months, lack of ophthalmopathy progression marked Graves' hyperthyroidism as stable. Amplification targeted TCR beta CDR3 regions from RNA transcripts. During a first-round RT-PCR of the TCR CDR3, the HTBI primer set was used. MiXCR was run by TCRdb on the multiplex PCR reads, yielding one entry per CDR3 protein. The sample holds roughly 200,000 distinct CDR3 sequences; about a sixth are singletons and the top ten take roughly 49%. This specimen belongs to a study of T cells in Graves' hyperthyroidism and ophthalmopathy.

The chain uses TRBV2 and TRBJ1-4; the match to TRBD1 covers 7 bases. Sample: blood. The clonotype was recovered from a woman aged 45-65 years with Graves' hyperthyroidism. The CDR3 DNA follows: TGTGCCGCCAGCAGGCCAGGGGGGAAAGATGAAAAACTGTTTTTT. Its translation is CAASRPGGKDEKLFF.